These 22 T cell receptor beta chains share one sample of origin, sequenced in a study of blood T cell repertoires in COVID-19. The repertoire was sequenced with immunoSEQ multiplex PCR; TCRdb's copy has only in-frame clones and lacks some. The table shows more than 95,000 clones, with around 81% occurring only once. The specimen sequenced was peripheral blood. These receptor sequences come from a man at least 80 years old with acute or convalescent COVID-19.

Within the sample, this clone is medium-sized. V and J are TRBV7-6 and TRBJ2-3, with 15 bases matching TRBD2. J was trimmed by 5 bases and V by 3 bases; bases with no gene match: 6. CDR3 size: 17 residues. CDR1 SGHVS and CDR2 FNYEAQ come from the germline V gene. The chain's CDR3 is CASSFGLAGGPLDTQYF. In nucleotides, the CDR3 is TGTGCCAGCAGCTTCGGACTAGCGGGAGGGCCGTTAGATACGCAGTATTTT.

This clone was seen a few times. The CDR3 nucleotides are TGTGCCAGCAACACGGGATCCCTTAGCAATCAGCCCCAGCATTTT. It translates to CASNTGSLSNQPQHF. This rearrangement joins TRBV6-5 to TRBJ1-5, with D hard to call. The CDR3 extends over 15 amino acids. Germline V gene lookup returns CDR1 MNHEY and CDR2 SVGAGI. Trimming cost V 7 bases and J 0 bases, with 13 bases left between them.

CDR3 sequence (DNA): TGTGCCAGCAGTTTATCTGCTAGCGGGAAATCCGAGCAGTACTTC. It is translated as CASSLSASGKSEQYF. This chain uses TRBV27 with TRBJ2-7; TRBD2 aligns across 9 bases. The CDR3 is made up of 15 amino acids. Germline trimming cut 0 bases from V and 6 bases from J; bases unmatched to any gene: 6. Germline values: CDR1 MNHEY, CDR2 SMNVEV (reference sequence).

The gene calls are TRBV18 and TRBJ2-5, with no clear D. Trimming removed 3 bases from V and 5 bases from J, with 7 bases in between. There are 12 residues in the CDR3. Germline V gives CDR1 KGHSH, CDR2 LQKENI. CDR3 protein: CASSPQRETQYF. Written as DNA, the CDR3 is TGTGCCAGCTCACCCCAGAGGGAGACCCAGTACTTC.

This clone turned up a few times. As DNA, the CDR3 is TGTGCCAGCAGTTACCCGATTGGGCAGGGCAATCAGCCCCAGCATTTT. Translating it yields CASSYPIGQGNQPQHF. V usage is TRBV6-6 and J usage is TRBJ1-5; no firm D call. The CDR3 loop spans 16 amino acids. Germline V lookup: CDR1 MNHNY, CDR2 SVGAGI (reference sequence). V was clipped by 2 bases and J by 2 bases, with 13 bases between them.

The rearrangement joins TRBV2 to TRBJ2-2; D perhaps matches TRBD1 (5 bases). CDR1 and CDR2 from the germline V gene are SNHLY and FYNNEI. There are 13 residues in the CDR3. V lost 5 bases and J 5 bases, leaving 9 bases between the germline ends. This CDR3 reads CASSSDKTGELFF. The CDR3 nucleotides are TGTGCCAGCAGTTCGGACAAGACCGGGGAGCTGTTTTTT.

The sample holds one count of this clone. The rearrangement uses TRBV5-1 and TRBJ2-3; 7 bases are a match to TRBD2. Germline CDR1 is SGHRS and CDR2 is YFSETQ. V trimming: 2 bases; J trimming: 0 bases; junction bases outside the gene matches: 6. The CDR3 totals 16 residues. This CDR3 is CASSLPLSGSTDTQYF. CDR3 nucleotides: TGCGCCAGCAGCTTACCCCTTAGCGGGAGCACAGATACGCAGTATTTT.

V usage is TRBV9 and J usage is TRBJ1-4; D perhaps matches TRBD1 (6 bases). V lost 0 bases and J lost 10, with 16 bases in between. The CDR3 contains 15 residues. The V gene's germline CDR1 is SGDLS and CDR2 YYNGEE. The DNA for the CDR3 is TGTGCCAGCAGCGTAGTGGCAGGGGAAGGGGGAAAACTGTTTTTT. Residues: CASSVVAGEGGKLFF.

The rearrangement links TRBV28 to TRBJ1-6; 7 nucleotides match TRBD1. The CDR3 covers 16 residues. J lost 0 bases, V lost 6 bases, and 5 bases had no gene match. Germline V gene lookup returns CDR1 MDHEN and CDR2 SYDVKM. CDR3 coding DNA: TGTGCCAGCAGGGGGACAGCGAGCTCCTATAATTCACCCCTCCACTTT. It yields the protein CASRGTASSYNSPLHF.

This chain joins TRBV7-2 and TRBJ2-3; 15 bases are a match to TRBD2. The germline V gene encodes CDR1 SGHTA and CDR2 FQGNSA. The CDR3 runs to 16 residues. J gave up 5 bases and V 4 bases, and 4 bases lay outside the gene matches. The CDR3 reads CASSSGLAGGVDTQYF. In DNA, the CDR3 is TGTGCCAGCAGCTCCGGACTAGCGGGAGGGGTAGATACGCAGTATTTT.

The V gene is TRBV27, the J gene TRBJ1-5; D not certain. The CDR3 contains 15 residues. Looked up from germline, CDR1 is MNHEY and CDR2 is SMNVEV (reference sequence). Trimming removed 4 bases from V and 0 bases from J, with 10 bases in between. Here the CDR3 reads CASSSPTNSNQPQHF. CDR3 DNA sequence: TGTGCCAGCAGTTCCCCCACTAATAGCAATCAGCCCCAGCATTTT.

A word on this clone: A far larger clone is off by one base, so a read error is likely. The V gene is TRBV19, the J gene TRBJ1-5; 9 nucleotides align to TRBD1. This CDR3 region has 14 residues. Germline trimming cut 5 bases from V and 6 bases from J; bases unmatched to any gene: 5. CDR1 is LNHDA and CDR2 is SQIVND in the germline V gene (reference sequence). This CDR3 is CASSSTTGGQPQHF. CDR3 nucleotides: TGTGCCAGTAGTTCCACGACAGGGGGTCAGCCCCAGCATTTT.

V and J are TRBV6-5 and TRBJ1-5; no reliable D call. Between the trimmed V and J ends, which lost 6 bases and 7 bases, there was a span of 13 bases. Germline CDR1 and CDR2: MNHEY and SVGAGI. This CDR3 contains 13 residues. For the CDR3, the DNA is TGTGCCAGCAGCCAAAGGGAGGGACAGCCCCAGCATTTT. Protein product: CASSQREGQPQHF.

CDR3 in amino acids: CASSLVRGAGDNEQFF. In DNA form, the CDR3 reads TGTGCCAGCAGCTTAGTTCGGGGGGCGGGTGACAATGAGCAGTTCTTC. The V call is TRBV11-1, the J call TRBJ2-1; the D gene is possibly TRBD2 (7 bases). Trimming cost V 1 base and J 5 bases, with 15 bases left between them. CDR1 SGHAT and CDR2 FQDESV come from the germline V gene (reference sequence). This CDR3 is built from 16 residues.

The rearrangement joins TRBV28 to TRBJ2-5, with 10 bases lining up with TRBD2. Germline trimming cut 4 bases from V and 7 bases from J; bases unmatched to any gene: 21. Germline CDR1 MDHEN, CDR2 SYDVKM. The CDR3 extends over 19 amino acids. CDR3 DNA sequence: TGTGCCAGCAGTTCCCTAGTAAAGTCTAGCGGGAGAACGAAAGCGACCCAGTACTTC. It translates to CASSSLVKSSGRTKATQYF. Full variable domain (remainder filled in from reference TRBV28 and TRBJ2-5): DVKVTQSSRYLVKRTGEKVFLECVQDMDHENMFWYRQDPGLGLRLIYFSYDVKMKEKGDIPEGYSVSREKKERFSLILESASTNQTSMYLCASSSLVKSSGRTKATQYFGPGTRLLVL.

The V gene is TRBV5-1, the J gene TRBJ2-2; TRBD1 matches at 9 bases. There are 16 residues in the CDR3. V lost 4 bases and J lost 0; bases outside the gene matches: 4. In germline, CDR1 is SGHRS, CDR2 YFSETQ. CDR3 sequence (DNA): TGCGCCAGCAGCAGAGGGACAGGGTCGAACACCGGGGAGCTGTTTTTT. Its protein product is CASSRGTGSNTGELFF.

This clone has only a few counts. The chain links TRBV7-6 to TRBJ1-1, with 7 bases that match TRBD1. The ends lost 3 bases at V and 1 base at J; junction bases unmatched: 14. The CDR3 contains 18 residues. Germline V gene sequence: CDR1 SGHVS, CDR2 FNYEAQ. CDR3 nucleotides: TGTGCCAGCAGCTTCCGACAGGGCACGAGTCCCACGAACACTGAAGCTTTCTTT. Its translation: CASSFRQGTSPTNTEAFF.

This clone has a count of ten or more. The gene calls are TRBV5-5 and TRBJ1-2; D gene uncertain. Looked up from germline, CDR1 is SGHKS and CDR2 is YYEKEE (reference sequence). The CDR3 consists of 13 residues. Trimming left V 5 bases short and J 3 bases short, with 11 bases between. The DNA of the CDR3 is TGTGCCAGCAGTGCGTATCCGGACTATGGCTACACCTTC. This translates into CASSAYPDYGYTF.

The table lists this clone with a count of one. The V and J genes are TRBV2 and TRBJ1-5, with 9 bases fitting TRBD1. J lost 3 bases, V lost 1 base, and 1 base had no gene match. Per germline, CDR1 SNHLY and CDR2 FYNNEI. The CDR3 covers 15 residues. The CDR3, as DNA: TGTGCCAGCAGTGAAGGACAGGGGGACAATCAGCCCCAGCATTTT. This encodes CASSEGQGDNQPQHF.

The CDR3, as DNA: TGTGCCAGCATCAAGACAGGGAACACCGGGGAGCTGTTTTTT. The encoded protein is CASIKTGNTGELFF. The chain is built from TRBV5-8 and TRBJ2-2, with a possible D match to TRBD1 (6 bases). The CDR3 runs 14 residues. In germline, CDR1 is SGHTS, CDR2 YDEGEE. V lost 6 bases and J lost 1, with 10 bases in between. Supplemented by reference TRBV5-8 and TRBJ2-2, the full variable domain reads EAGVTQSPTHLIKTRGQQATLRCSPISGHTSVYWYQQALGLGLQFLLWYDEGEERNRGNFPPRFSGRQFPNYSSELNVNALELEDSALYLCASIKTGNTGELFFGEGSRLTVL.

J is TRBJ2-1 and V is TRBV9; 9 positions match TRBD2. J lost 10 bases, V lost 4 bases, and 12 bases had no gene match. This CDR3 has 15 amino acids. In germline, CDR1 is SGDLS, CDR2 YYNGEE. CDR3 sequence (DNA): TGTGCCAGCAGCCCCCATGGGCGGGAGGGCCGGGAGCAGTTCTTC. Protein: CASSPHGREGREQFF.

This chain uses TRBV2 with TRBJ2-1; 13 bases agree with TRBD2. The CDR3 totals 16 residues. V lost 6 bases and J lost 7; bases outside the gene matches: 9. Per the germline V gene, CDR1 is SNHLY and CDR2 is FYNNEI. CDR3 loop: CASRPGTSGVPNEQFF. The DNA of the CDR3 is TGTGCCAGCAGGCCTGGGACTAGCGGGGTCCCGAATGAGCAGTTCTTC.